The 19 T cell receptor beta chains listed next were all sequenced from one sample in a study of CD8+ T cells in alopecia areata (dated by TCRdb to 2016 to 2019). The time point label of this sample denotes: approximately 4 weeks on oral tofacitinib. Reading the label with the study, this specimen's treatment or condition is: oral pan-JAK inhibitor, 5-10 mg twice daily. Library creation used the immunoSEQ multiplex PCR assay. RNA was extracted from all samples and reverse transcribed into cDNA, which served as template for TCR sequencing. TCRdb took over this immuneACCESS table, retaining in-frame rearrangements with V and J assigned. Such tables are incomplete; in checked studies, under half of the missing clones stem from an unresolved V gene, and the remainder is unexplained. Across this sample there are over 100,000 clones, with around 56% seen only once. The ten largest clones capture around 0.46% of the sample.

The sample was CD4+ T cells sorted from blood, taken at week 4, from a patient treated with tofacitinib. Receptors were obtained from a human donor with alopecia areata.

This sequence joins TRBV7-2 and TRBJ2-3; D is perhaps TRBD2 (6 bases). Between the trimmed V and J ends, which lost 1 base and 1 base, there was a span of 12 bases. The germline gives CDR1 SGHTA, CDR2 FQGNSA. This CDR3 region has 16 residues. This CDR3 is CASSLGGVAGTDTQYF. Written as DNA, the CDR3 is TGTGCCAGCAGCTTAGGGGGGGTAGCGGGCACAGATACGCAGTATTTT.

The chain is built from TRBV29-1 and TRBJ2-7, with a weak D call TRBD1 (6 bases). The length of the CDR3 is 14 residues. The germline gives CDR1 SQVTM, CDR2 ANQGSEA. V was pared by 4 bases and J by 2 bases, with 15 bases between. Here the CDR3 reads CSVGRGRSPYEQYF. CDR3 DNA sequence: TGCAGCGTTGGTAGGGGGAGAAGTCCCTACGAGCAGTACTTC.

In DNA form, the CDR3 reads TGTGCCTGGAGACCCGACGGGCGGGATGCCATATATTTT. It specifies CAWRPDGRDAIYF. V is TRBV30 and J is TRBJ1-3; D remains ambiguous. The length of the CDR3 is 13 residues. V lost 3 bases, J lost 11 bases, and 17 bases lay in between. Germline assignment: CDR1 GTSNPN and CDR2 SVGIG (reference sequence).

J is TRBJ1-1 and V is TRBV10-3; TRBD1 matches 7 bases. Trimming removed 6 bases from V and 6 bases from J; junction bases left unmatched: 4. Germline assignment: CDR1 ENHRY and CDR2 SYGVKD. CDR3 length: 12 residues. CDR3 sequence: CAISKGTAEAFF. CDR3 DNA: TGTGCCATCAGCAAAGGGACAGCTGAAGCTTTCTTT.

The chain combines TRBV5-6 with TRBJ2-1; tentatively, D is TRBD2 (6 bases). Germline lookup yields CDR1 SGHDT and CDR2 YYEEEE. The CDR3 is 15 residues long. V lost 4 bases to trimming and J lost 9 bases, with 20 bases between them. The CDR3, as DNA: TGTGCCAGCAGCCTACCGGGACTGGGTTTTAGTGAGCAGTTCTTC. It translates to CASSLPGLGFSEQFF.

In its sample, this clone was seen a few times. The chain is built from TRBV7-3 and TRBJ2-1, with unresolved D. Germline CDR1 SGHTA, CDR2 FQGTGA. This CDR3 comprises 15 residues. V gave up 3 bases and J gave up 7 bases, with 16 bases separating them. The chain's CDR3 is CASSLTGDPENEQFF. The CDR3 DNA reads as TGTGCCAGCAGCTTGACGGGCGATCCCGAAAATGAGCAGTTCTTC. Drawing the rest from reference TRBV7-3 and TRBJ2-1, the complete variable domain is GAGVSQTPSNKVTEKGKYVELRCDPISGHTALYWYRQSLGQGPEFLIYFQGTGAADDSGLPNDRFFAVRPEGSVSTLKIQRTERGDSAVYLCASSLTGDPENEQFFGPGTRLTVL.

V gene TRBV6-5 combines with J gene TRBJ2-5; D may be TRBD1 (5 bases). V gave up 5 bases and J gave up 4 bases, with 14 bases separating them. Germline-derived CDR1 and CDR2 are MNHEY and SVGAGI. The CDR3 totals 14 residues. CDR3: CASSNLKGSETQYF. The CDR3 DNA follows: TGTGCCAGCAGTAACCTCAAGGGGTCAGAGACCCAGTACTTC.

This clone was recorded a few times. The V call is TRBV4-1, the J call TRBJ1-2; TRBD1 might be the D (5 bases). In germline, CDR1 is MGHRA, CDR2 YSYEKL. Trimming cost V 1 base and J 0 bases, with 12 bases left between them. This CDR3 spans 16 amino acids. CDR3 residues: CASSQAGGLANYGYTF. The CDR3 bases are TGCGCCAGCAGCCAAGCGGGGGGGTTGGCTAACTATGGCTACACCTTC.

CDR3 sequence: CAWTPFNEQFF. CDR3 sequence (DNA): TGTGCCTGGACTCCATTCAATGAGCAGTTCTTC. V usage is TRBV30 and J usage is TRBJ2-1; D remains ambiguous. This CDR3 is 11 amino acids long. Trimming removed 4 bases at V and 6 bases at J, with 7 bases between. Germline assignment: CDR1 GTSNPN and CDR2 SVGIG (reference sequence).

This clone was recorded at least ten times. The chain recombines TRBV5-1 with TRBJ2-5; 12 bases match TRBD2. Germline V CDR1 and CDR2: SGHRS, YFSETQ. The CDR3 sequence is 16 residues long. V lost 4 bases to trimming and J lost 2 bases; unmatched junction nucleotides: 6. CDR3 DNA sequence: TGCGCCAGCAGCGGGACTAGCGGGCAACGACAAGAGACCCAGTACTTC. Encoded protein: CASSGTSGQRQETQYF. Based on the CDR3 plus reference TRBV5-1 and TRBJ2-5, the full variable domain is KAGVTQTPRYLIKTRGQQVTLSCSPISGHRSVSWYQQTPGQGLQFLFEYFSETQRNKGNFPGRFSGRQFSNSRSEMNVSTLELGDSALYLCASSGTSGQRQETQYFGPGTRLLVL.

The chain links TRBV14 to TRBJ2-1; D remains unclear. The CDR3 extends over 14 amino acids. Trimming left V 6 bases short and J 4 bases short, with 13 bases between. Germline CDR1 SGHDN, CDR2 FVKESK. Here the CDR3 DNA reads TGTGCCAGCAGGGAACTTGAGAGTTACAATGAGCAGTTCTTC. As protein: CASRELESYNEQFF. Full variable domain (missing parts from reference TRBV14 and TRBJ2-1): EAGVTQFPSHSVIEKGQTVTLRCDPISGHDNLYWYRRVMGKEIKFLLHFVKESKQDESGMPNNRFLAERTGGTYSTLKVQPAELEDSGVYFCASRELESYNEQFFGPGTRLTVL.

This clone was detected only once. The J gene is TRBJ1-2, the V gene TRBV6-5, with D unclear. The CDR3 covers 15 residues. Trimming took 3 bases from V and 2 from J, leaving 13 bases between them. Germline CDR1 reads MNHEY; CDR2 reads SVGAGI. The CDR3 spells CASSYSRGFNYGYTF. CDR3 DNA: TGTGCCAGCAGTTATTCTCGGGGATTCAACTATGGCTACACCTTC.

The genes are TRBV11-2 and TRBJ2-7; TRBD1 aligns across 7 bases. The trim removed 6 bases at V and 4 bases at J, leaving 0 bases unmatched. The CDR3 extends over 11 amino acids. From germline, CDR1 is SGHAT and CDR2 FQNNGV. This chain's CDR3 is CASRQGYEQYF. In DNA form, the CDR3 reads TGTGCCAGCAGACAGGGGTACGAGCAGTACTTC.

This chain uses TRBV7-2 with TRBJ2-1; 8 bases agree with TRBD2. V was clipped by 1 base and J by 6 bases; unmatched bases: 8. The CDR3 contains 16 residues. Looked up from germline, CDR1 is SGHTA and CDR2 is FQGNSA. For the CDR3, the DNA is TGTGCCAGCAGCTTAGAGCCAGGGACTAGGGCCAATGAGCAGTTCTTC. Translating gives CASSLEPGTRANEQFF. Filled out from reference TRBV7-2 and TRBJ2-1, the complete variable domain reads GAGVSQSPSNKVTEKGKDVELRCDPISGHTALYWYRQSLGQGLEFLIYFQGNSAPDKSGLPSDRFSAERTGGSVSTLTIQRTQQEDSAVYLCASSLEPGTRANEQFFGPGTRLTVL.

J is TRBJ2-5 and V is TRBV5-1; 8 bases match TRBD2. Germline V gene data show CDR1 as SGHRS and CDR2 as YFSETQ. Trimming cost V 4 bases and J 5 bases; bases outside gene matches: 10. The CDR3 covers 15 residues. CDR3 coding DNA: TGCGCCAGCAGCCCCCGGGAGGGCCGAGGGGAGACCCAGTACTTC. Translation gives CASSPREGRGETQYF.

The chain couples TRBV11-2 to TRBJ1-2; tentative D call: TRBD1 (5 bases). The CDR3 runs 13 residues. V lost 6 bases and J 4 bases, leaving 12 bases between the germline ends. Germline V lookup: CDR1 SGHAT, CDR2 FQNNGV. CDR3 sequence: CASSSGYGYGYTF. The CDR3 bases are TGTGCCAGCAGTTCAGGGTACGGCTATGGCTACACCTTC.

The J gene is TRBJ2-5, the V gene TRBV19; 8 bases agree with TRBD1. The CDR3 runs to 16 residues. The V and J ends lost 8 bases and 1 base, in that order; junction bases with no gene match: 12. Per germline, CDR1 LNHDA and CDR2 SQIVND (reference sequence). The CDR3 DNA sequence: TGTGCCAGTTCGTCGAGGCAGGGGGCTTTCCAAGAGACCCAGTACTTC. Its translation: CASSSRQGAFQETQYF.

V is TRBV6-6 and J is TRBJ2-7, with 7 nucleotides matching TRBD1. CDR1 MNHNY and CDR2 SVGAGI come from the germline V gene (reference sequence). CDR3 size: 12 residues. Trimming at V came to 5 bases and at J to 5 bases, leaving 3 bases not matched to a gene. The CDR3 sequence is CASSGQANEQYF. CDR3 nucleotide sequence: TGTGCCAGCAGTGGACAGGCAAACGAGCAGTACTTC.

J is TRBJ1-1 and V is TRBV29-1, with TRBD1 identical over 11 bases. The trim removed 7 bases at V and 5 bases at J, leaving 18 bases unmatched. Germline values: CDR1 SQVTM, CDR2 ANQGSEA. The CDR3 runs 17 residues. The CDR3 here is CSAGSLPGQGEKTEAFF. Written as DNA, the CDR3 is TGCAGCGCTGGGTCCCTCCCGGGACAGGGGGAAAAGACTGAAGCTTTCTTT.